This T cell receptor beta chain derives from a study of blood T cell repertoires in COVID-19. In the study's own analysis: Amplification of reference gene primers was used by the study to estimate nucleated cell counts. TCRdb keeps only in-frame clones here, not all; method: immunoSEQ multiplex PCR. V and J calls and clone size follow that table, whereas D and trimming were derived from the DNA. The data show fewer than 200,000 clones, 70% to 90% seen once. Trimming stripped 0 bases from V and 4 bases from J, with 13 bases between. The CDR3 spans 15 residues. Germline assignment: CDR1 KGHSH and CDR2 LQKENI.

Sequencing was performed on peripheral blood. V is TRBV18 and J is TRBJ2-7, with D possibly matching TRBD2 (7 bases). The clonotype comes from a man aged 45 to 65 with active or convalescent COVID-19. Here the CDR3 reads CASSPPGGARYEQYF. The CDR3 bases are TGTGCCAGCTCACCACCGGGGGGGGCCCGATACGAGCAGTACTTC.